This T cell receptor (beta chain) is drawn from a study of T-cell reconstitution after alpha-beta-depleted transplantation in children. This clonotype showed up just a few times. From germline, CDR1 is SQVTM and CDR2 ANQGSEA. The CDR3 is made up of 13 amino acids. With V trimmed by 7 bases and J by 6 bases, 8 bases remained unmatched. The library targeted TCRbeta and was prepared with unique molecular identifiers. Each CDR3 protein is one row after TCRdb ran MiXCR on the PCR reads. The table lists about 500,000 distinct CDR3 sequences, around a third of them singletons. This TCR was sampled from a human donor who donated a stem cell graft to a child with aplastic anemia. The V call is TRBV29-1, the J call TRBJ2-2, with 7 bases identical to TRBD2. The sample consisted of PBMCs from the stem cell graft donor, taken from the stem cell graft. The CDR3 DNA is TGCAGCGCCGCGGTGACTAGCCCCGGGGAGCTGTTTTTT. As protein: CSAAVTSPGELFF.